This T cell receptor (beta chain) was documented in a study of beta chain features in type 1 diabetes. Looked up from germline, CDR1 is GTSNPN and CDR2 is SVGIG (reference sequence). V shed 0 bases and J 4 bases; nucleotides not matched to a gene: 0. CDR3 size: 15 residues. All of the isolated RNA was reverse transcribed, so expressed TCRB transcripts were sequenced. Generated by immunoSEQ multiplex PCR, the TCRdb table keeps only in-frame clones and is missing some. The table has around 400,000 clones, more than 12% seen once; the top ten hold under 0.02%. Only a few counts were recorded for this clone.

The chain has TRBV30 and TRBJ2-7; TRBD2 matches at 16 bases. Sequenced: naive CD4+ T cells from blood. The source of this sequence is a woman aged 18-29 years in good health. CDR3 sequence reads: CAWSVGLAGGYEQYF. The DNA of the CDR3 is TGTGCCTGGAGTGTGGGACTAGCGGGAGGGTACGAGCAGTACTTC.